The 25 T cell receptor beta chains in this list originate from one sample, sequenced in a study of T cell responses to AZD1222 COVID-19 vaccine. Produced via immunoSEQ multiplex PCR; TCRdb's table is partial and in-frame only. The data contain 95,000 to 150,000 clones, 85% of them singletons. The specimen was peripheral blood, collected 28 days after the second AZD1222 dose. Receptors were obtained from an adult who received the AZD1222 COVID-19 vaccine.

The chain couples TRBV29-1 to TRBJ1-1; 10 bases line up with TRBD1. J lost 5 bases, V lost 5 bases, and 5 bases had no gene match. CDR1 and CDR2 from the germline V gene are SQVTM and ANQGSEA. The CDR3 is 13 residues long. CDR3 sequence reads: CSVLRTGGTEAFF. The CDR3 DNA sequence: TGCAGCGTTCTGAGGACAGGGGGTACTGAAGCTTTCTTT.

This rearrangement joins TRBV3-1 (or the pseudogene TRBV3-2) to TRBJ1-5; the D is unclear. The CDR3 covers 14 residues. V lost 1 base and J 3 bases, leaving 7 bases between the germline ends. From germline, CDR1 is LGHDT and CDR2 YNNKEL (reference sequence). Here the CDR3 DNA reads TGTGCCAGCAGCCAAGGGGCCATCAATCAGCCCCAGCATTTT. Encoded protein: CASSQGAINQPQHF.

V and J are TRBV6-5 and TRBJ1-2, with 8 bases that match TRBD1. The germline gives CDR1 MNHEY, CDR2 SVGAGI. This CDR3 region has 13 residues. With 10 bases clipped from V and 8 bases from J, the junction kept 12 bases outside the gene matches. CDR3 DNA sequence: TGTGCCATCGGGGGGCAGGGGGCGCGCGGCTACACCTTC. Translating gives CAIGGQGARGYTF.

CDR3 nucleotide sequence: TGTGCCAGCAGTGAGGCAGGGGGGATGGAAAAACTGTTTTTT. Protein: CASSEAGGMEKLFF. The chain employs TRBV6-1 and TRBJ1-4, with 7 bases lining up with TRBD1. Germline V lookup: CDR1 MNHNS, CDR2 SASEGT. CDR3 length: 14 residues. V trimming: 3 bases; J trimming: 8 bases; junction bases outside the gene matches: 6.

The V call is TRBV5-1, the J call TRBJ2-1, with D perhaps TRBD2 (5 bases). With 0 bases removed from V and 9 bases from J, the gap between germline ends came to 10 bases. This CDR3 is 13 amino acids long. Germline values: CDR1 SGHRS, CDR2 YFSETQ. The CDR3 sequence is CASSLAGEGEQFF. The CDR3 DNA follows: TGCGCCAGCAGCTTGGCCGGCGAGGGTGAGCAGTTCTTC.

The chain carries TRBV2 and TRBJ2-5; 7 positions match TRBD1. This CDR3 region has 13 residues. V shed 6 bases and J 3 bases; nucleotides not matched to a gene: 4. Germline CDR1 SNHLY, CDR2 FYNNEI. This chain's CDR3 is CASRFTGEETQYF. The CDR3 DNA follows: TGTGCCAGCAGGTTCACAGGGGAAGAGACCCAGTACTTC.

The V gene is TRBV24-1, the J gene TRBJ2-3; TRBD1 is a possible D gene (6 bases). Germline V CDR1 and CDR2: KGHDR, SFDVKD. The CDR3 covers 16 residues. Trimming shortened V by 2 bases and J by 3 bases, and 14 bases separated the two germline ends. The CDR3 here is CATSDWVGQGTDTQYF. Here the CDR3 DNA reads TGTGCCACCAGTGATTGGGTCGGTCAGGGGACAGATACGCAGTATTTT.

CDR3 protein: CASSRGTGTYEQYF. CDR3 DNA sequence: TGTGCCAGCAGCCGGGGGACCGGAACCTACGAGCAGTACTTC. The chain recombines TRBV3-1 (or the pseudogene TRBV3-2) with TRBJ2-7; perhaps D is TRBD1 or TRBD2 (5 bases each). CDR1 is LGHDT and CDR2 is YNNKEL in the germline V gene (reference sequence). The CDR3 covers 14 residues. V lost 4 bases and J 2 bases, leaving 12 bases between the germline ends.

The V gene is TRBV4-2, the J gene TRBJ1-4; perhaps TRBD1 as D (6 bases). The CDR3 has 14 residues. V lost 0 bases and J lost 16, with 18 bases in between. Germline lookup yields CDR1 LGHNA and CDR2 YNFKEQ. This CDR3 reads CASSQDLMGQGQFF. CDR3 DNA sequence: TGTGCCAGCAGCCAAGATCTTATGGGGCAGGGACAGTTTTTT.

This chain uses TRBV11-2 with TRBJ1-4; D possibly corresponds to TRBD1 (5 bases). V lost 5 bases, J lost 0 bases, and 16 bases lay in between. Germline assignment: CDR1 SGHAT and CDR2 FQNNGV. The CDR3 runs to 17 residues. CDR3 region: CASSPRGRGATNEKLFF. The DNA for the CDR3 is TGTGCCAGCAGCCCCAGAGGTAGGGGCGCAACTAATGAAAAACTGTTTTTT.

The chain uses TRBV7-6 and TRBJ1-6, with D tentatively TRBD1 (6 bases). The germline V gene encodes CDR1 SGHVS and CDR2 FNYEAQ. CDR3 length equals 14 residues. Trimming left V 0 bases short and J 7 bases short, with 7 bases between. The chain's CDR3 is CASSLATGNSPLHF. For the CDR3, the DNA is TGTGCCAGCAGCTTAGCCACAGGGAATTCACCCCTCCACTTT. Full variable domain (missing parts from reference TRBV7-6 and TRBJ1-6): GAGVSQSPRYKVTKRGQDVALRCDPISGHVSLYWYRQALGQGPEFLTYFNYEAQQDKSGLPNDRFSAERPEGSISTLTIQRTEQRDSAMYRCASSLATGNSPLHFGNGTRLTVT.

In this sample, this clone turned up a few times. This chain uses TRBV7-8 with TRBJ1-3; D is unresolved. This CDR3 has 15 amino acids. Germline CDR1 reads SGHVS; CDR2 reads FQNEAQ. V was trimmed by 4 bases and J by 0 bases, leaving 10 bases between them. The CDR3 nucleotides read TGTGCCAGCAGCTCCGGACTGAACTCTGGAAACACCATATATTTT. This codes for CASSSGLNSGNTIYF. Full variable domain (remainder filled in from reference TRBV7-8 and TRBJ1-3): GAGVSQSPRYKVAKRGQDVALRCDPISGHVSLFWYQQALGQGPEFLTYFQNEAQLDKSGLPSDRFFAERPEGSVSTLKIQRTQQEDSAVYLCASSSGLNSGNTIYFGEGSWLTVV.

The V and J genes are TRBV27 and TRBJ1-2; D is perhaps TRBD1 (6 bases). The CDR3 spans 14 residues. V was clipped by 6 bases and J by 0 bases, with 11 bases between them. Germline V gene lookup returns CDR1 MNHEY and CDR2 SMNVEV (reference sequence). The CDR3 bases are TGTGCCAGCAGCTTTACAGGGCCTAACTATGGCTACACCTTC. It specifies CASSFTGPNYGYTF.

This clone was seen once. V usage is TRBV28 and J usage is TRBJ1-1; 7 bases match TRBD1. Germline values: CDR1 MDHEN, CDR2 SYDVKM. The ends lost 6 bases at V and 4 bases at J; junction bases unmatched: 14. The length of the CDR3 is 16 residues. The CDR3 nucleotides read TGTGCCAGCAGCGTTGACAGGGCCCCAGGGGGCACTGAAGCTTTCTTT. This translates into CASSVDRAPGGTEAFF.

This chain uses TRBV5-1 with TRBJ2-7, with a tentative D call TRBD1 (6 bases). V was clipped by 4 bases and J by 5 bases, with 19 bases between them. Germline V gives CDR1 SGHRS, CDR2 YFSETQ. The CDR3 length is 15 residues. CDR3 residues: CASSIAVQGRDEQYF. The CDR3 bases are TGCGCCAGCAGCATCGCCGTACAGGGACGAGACGAGCAGTACTTC.

The genes are TRBV3-1 (or the pseudogene TRBV3-2) and TRBJ1-4; 8 bases map to TRBD1. The V gene's germline CDR1 is LGHDT and CDR2 YNNKEL (reference sequence). J lost 11 bases, V lost 1 base, and 6 bases had no gene match. This CDR3 spans 14 amino acids. The CDR3 spells CASSQAQGADKLFF. In DNA, the CDR3 is TGTGCCAGCAGCCAAGCCCAGGGGGCGGATAAACTGTTTTTT.

The J gene is TRBJ1-2, the V gene TRBV6-5; D gene ambiguous. CDR1 MNHEY and CDR2 SVGAGI come from the germline V gene. The V end lost 7 bases, the J end lost 7 bases, and 13 bases lay between the germline ends. The CDR3 consists of 12 residues. CDR3 loop: CASTSVLLGYTF. CDR3 sequence (DNA): TGTGCCAGCACCTCCGTCCTCCTTGGCTACACCTTC.

The rearrangement uses TRBV4-1 and TRBJ1-6, with D hard to call. CDR1 and CDR2 from the germline V gene are MGHRA and YSYEKL. The CDR3 has 15 amino acids. V was trimmed by 2 bases and J by 10 bases, leaving 15 bases between them. The CDR3 DNA sequence: TGCGCCAGCAGCCAACCTGACCCGCCTGAGTCACCCCTCCACTTT. Protein sequence: CASSQPDPPESPLHF.

The chain couples TRBV30 to TRBJ2-5, with D possibly matching TRBD2 (5 bases). Trimming removed 1 base from V and 14 bases from J, with 14 bases in between. The CDR3 runs 11 residues. From germline, CDR1 is GTSNPN and CDR2 SVGIG (reference sequence). The CDR3 is CAWSATRRLYF. The CDR3 nucleotides are TGTGCCTGGAGTGCCACGAGGAGACTATACTTC.

V gene TRBV15 combines with J gene TRBJ2-5; D possibly matches TRBD1 or TRBD2 (6 bases each). The V end lost 6 bases, the J end lost 2 bases, and 16 bases lay between the germline ends. Germline values: CDR1 LNHNV, CDR2 YYDKDF (reference sequence). This CDR3 comprises 15 residues. CDR3 residues: CATRRGAGSQETQYF. The CDR3 region has the DNA TGTGCCACCAGGAGGGGGGCGGGGTCGCAAGAGACCCAGTACTTC.

Of note for this clone: This CDR3 is also generated by other DNA sequences in the sample. The V gene is TRBV5-1, the J gene TRBJ1-1; D remains unclear. Germline assignment: CDR1 SGHRS and CDR2 YFSETQ. This CDR3 comprises 13 residues. Between the trimmed V and J ends, which lost 0 bases and 0 bases, there was a span of 3 bases. The DNA for the CDR3 is TGCGCCAGCAGCTTGGGAATGAACACTGAAGCTTTCTTT. Translated: CASSLGMNTEAFF.

This chain links TRBV24-1 with TRBJ2-7, with a possible D match to TRBD1 (7 bases). This CDR3 is 17 amino acids long. The germline CDR1 and CDR2 sequences are KGHDR and SFDVKD. V was shortened by 7 bases and J by 0 bases, with 21 bases between the two germline ends. CDR3 amino acids: CATSDGGGNPSSYEQYF. CDR3 in DNA: TGTGCCACCAGCGACGGAGGGGGCAATCCCAGCTCCTACGAGCAGTACTTC.

J is TRBJ1-3 and V is TRBV7-9, with no clear D. The CDR3 is 15 amino acids. V dropped 1 base and J dropped 4 bases, with 11 bases sitting between them. Germline CDR1 SEHNR, CDR2 FQNEAQ (reference sequence). The CDR3: CASSLGGSTGNTIYF. CDR3 bases: TGTGCCAGCAGCTTAGGGGGTTCTACGGGAAACACCATATATTTT. Looking up the rest from reference TRBV7-9 and TRBJ1-3 gives the full variable domain: DTGVSQNPRHKITKRGQNVTFRCDPISEHNRLYWYRQTLGQGPEFLTYFQNEAQLEKSRLLSDRFSAERPKGSFSTLEIQRTEQGDSAMYLCASSLGGSTGNTIYFGEGSWLTVV.

The gene calls are TRBV7-9 and TRBJ2-7, with a weak D call TRBD2 (7 bases). This CDR3 contains 14 residues. From germline, CDR1 is SEHNR and CDR2 FQNEAQ (reference sequence). Trimming removed 5 bases from V and 6 bases from J, with 17 bases in between. The DNA for the CDR3 is TGTGCCAGCAGCCCCTACAGGGAGGGGGGCGAGCAGTACTTC. Amino acid sequence: CASSPYREGGEQYF.

The chain joins TRBV9 to TRBJ1-6, with 7 nucleotides matching TRBD1. Germline loops: CDR1 SGDLS, CDR2 YYNGEE. J lost 7 bases, V lost 4 bases, and 11 bases had no gene match. CDR3 length: 16 residues. The chain's CDR3 is CASSSPQGILNSPLHF. DNA for the CDR3: TGTGCCAGCAGCTCTCCACAGGGGATCTTAAATTCACCCCTCCACTTT.